A single TCR beta chain is shown here with its context. Its target is unknown. The germline V gene has CDR1 MGHRA and CDR2 YSYEKL. The ends lost 2 bases at V and 5 bases at J; junction bases unmatched: 11. The CDR3 consists of 16 residues. These data come from a study of cytomegalovirus exposure and HLA in healthy donors. Broader study findings: CMV serostatus was the sole immune exposure data available. A later look showed TCR association rates differing by HLA locus, highest for DRB1 and lowest for HLA-C. The study recorded about 150 TCR beta chains that were cytomegalovirus-associated. TCR beta V segments were, for the most part, productive about 90% or about 30% of the time in an earlier analysis.

13 Jbeta primers and 60 Vbeta primers were used for the PCR. This table comes from immunoSEQ multiplex PCR, and its TCRdb copy is limited to in-frame clones, with some not included. Its table lists some 75,000 clones. The sample comprised PBMCs. V gene TRBV4-1 combines with J gene TRBJ1-2; TRBD1 agrees at 7 bases. The receptor's source is a man aged 40-55 years in good health and CMV-seronegative. For the CDR3, the DNA is TGCGCCAGCAGCCAAACCGGGACAGAGAATTTTTATGGCTACACCTTC. Translated, it gives CASSQTGTENFYGYTF.